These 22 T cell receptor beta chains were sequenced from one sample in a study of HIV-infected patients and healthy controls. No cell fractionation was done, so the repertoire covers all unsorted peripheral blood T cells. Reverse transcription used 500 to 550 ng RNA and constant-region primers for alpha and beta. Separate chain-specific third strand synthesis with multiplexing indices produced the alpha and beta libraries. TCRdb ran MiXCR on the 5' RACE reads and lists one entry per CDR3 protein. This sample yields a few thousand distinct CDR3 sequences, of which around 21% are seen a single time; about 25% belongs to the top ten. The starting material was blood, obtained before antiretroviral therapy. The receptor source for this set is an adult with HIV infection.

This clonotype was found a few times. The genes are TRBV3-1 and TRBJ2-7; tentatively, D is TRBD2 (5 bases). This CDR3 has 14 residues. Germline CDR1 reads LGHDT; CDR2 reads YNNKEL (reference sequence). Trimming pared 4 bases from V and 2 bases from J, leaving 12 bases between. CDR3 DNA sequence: TGTGCCAGCAGCCTCGTCCGGGGTACCTACGAGCAGTACTTC. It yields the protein CASSLVRGTYEQYF.

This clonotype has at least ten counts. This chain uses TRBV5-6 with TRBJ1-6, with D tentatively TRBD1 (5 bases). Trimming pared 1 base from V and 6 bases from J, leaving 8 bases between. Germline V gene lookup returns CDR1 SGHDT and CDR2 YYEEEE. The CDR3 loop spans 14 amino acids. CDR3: CASSLRQGNSPLHF. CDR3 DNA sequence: TGTGCCAGCAGCTTGCGGCAGGGTAATTCACCCCTCCACTTT. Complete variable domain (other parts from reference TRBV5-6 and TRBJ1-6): DAGVTQSPTHLIKTRGQQVTLRCSPKSGHDTVSWYQQALGQGPQFIFQYYEEEERQRGNFPDRFSGHQFPNYSSELNVNALLLGDSALYLCASSLRQGNSPLHFGNGTRLTVT.

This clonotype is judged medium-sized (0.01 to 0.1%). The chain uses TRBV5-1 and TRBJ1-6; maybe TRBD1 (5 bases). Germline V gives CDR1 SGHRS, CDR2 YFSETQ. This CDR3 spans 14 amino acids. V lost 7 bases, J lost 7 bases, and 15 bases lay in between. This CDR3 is CASQRSGGNSPLHF. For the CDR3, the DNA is TGCGCCAGCCAACGGTCTGGGGGGAATTCACCCCTCCACTTT.

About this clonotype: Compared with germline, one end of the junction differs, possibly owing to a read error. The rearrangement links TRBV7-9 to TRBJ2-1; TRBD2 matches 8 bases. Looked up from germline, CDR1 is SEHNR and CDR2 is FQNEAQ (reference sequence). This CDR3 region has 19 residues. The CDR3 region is CVSSPRGVLTGSSYNEQFF. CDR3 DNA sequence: TGTGTCAGCAGCCCGCGGGGGGTCCTGACTGGGAGCTCCTACAATGAGCAGTTCTTC.

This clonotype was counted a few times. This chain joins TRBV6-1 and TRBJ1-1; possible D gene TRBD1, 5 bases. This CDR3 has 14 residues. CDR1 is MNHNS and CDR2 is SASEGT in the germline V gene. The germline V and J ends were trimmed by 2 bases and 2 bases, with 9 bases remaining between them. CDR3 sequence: CASSEWGGNTEAFF. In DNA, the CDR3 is TGTGCCAGCAGTGAATGGGGGGGAAACACTGAAGCTTTCTTT.

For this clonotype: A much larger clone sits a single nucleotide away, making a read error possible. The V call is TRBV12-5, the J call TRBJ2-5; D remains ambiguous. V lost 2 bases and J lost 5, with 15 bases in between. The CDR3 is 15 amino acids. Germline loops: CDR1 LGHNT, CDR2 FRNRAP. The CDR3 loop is CASGLPTALEETQYF. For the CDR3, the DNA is TGTGCTAGTGGTTTGCCTACGGCCCTAGAGGAGACCCAGTACTTC.

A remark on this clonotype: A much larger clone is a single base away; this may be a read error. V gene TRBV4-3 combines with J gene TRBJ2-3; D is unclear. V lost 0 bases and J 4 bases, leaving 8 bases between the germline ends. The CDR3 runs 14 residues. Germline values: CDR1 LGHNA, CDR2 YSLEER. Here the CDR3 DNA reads TGCGCCAGCAGCCAAGATATGTGGGCAGATACGCAGTATTTT. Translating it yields CASSQDMWADTQYF.

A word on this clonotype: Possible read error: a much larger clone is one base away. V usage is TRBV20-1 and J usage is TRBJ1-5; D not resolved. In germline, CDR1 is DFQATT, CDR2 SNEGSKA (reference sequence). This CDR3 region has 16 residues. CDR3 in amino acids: CSARDLGMSGNKPQHF. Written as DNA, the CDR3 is TGCAGTGCTAGAGATCTAGGAATGAGCGGCAATAAGCCCCAGCATTTT.

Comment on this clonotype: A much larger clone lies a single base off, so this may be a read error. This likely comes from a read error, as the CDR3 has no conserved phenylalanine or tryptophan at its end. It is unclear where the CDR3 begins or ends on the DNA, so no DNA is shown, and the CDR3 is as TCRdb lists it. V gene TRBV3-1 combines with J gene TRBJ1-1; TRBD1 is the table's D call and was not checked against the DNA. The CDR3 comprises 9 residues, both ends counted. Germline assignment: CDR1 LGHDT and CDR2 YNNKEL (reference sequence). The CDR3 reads CASSPNSGD.

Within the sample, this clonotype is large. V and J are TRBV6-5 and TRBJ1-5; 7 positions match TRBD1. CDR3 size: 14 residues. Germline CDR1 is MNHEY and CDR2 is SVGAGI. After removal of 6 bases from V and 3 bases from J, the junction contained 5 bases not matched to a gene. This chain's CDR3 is CASSDRASNQPQHF. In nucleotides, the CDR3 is TGTGCCAGCAGCGACAGGGCCTCCAATCAGCCCCAGCATTTT.

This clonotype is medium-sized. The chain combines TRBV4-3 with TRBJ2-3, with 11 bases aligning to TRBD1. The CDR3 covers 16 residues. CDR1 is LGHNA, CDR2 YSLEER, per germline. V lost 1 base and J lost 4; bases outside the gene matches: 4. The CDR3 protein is CASSQGTGQGADTQYF. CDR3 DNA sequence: TGCGCCAGCAGCCAAGGAACGGGACAGGGGGCAGATACGCAGTATTTT.

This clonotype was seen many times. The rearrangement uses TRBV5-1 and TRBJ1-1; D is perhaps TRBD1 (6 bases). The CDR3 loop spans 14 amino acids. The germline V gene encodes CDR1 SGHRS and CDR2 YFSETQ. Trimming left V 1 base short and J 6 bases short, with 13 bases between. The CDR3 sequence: CASSLWGTIPEAFF. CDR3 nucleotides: TGCGCCAGCAGCTTGTGGGGGACAATCCCTGAAGCTTTCTTT.

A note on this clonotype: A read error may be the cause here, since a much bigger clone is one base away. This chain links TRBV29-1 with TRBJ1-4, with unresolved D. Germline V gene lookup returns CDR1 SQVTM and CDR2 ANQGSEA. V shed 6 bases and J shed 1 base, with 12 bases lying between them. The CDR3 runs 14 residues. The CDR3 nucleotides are TGCAGCGTCATAGACATGGGAACTAATGAAAAACTGTTTTTT. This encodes CSVIDMGTNEKLFF.

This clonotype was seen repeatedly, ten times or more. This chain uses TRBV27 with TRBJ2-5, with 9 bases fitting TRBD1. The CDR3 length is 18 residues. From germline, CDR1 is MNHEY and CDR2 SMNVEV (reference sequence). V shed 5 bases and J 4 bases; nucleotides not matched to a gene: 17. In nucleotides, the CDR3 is TGTGCCAGCAGTCTTACCTATCCGGACAGGGGAAGCGGAGAGACCCAGTACTTC. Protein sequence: CASSLTYPDRGSGETQYF.

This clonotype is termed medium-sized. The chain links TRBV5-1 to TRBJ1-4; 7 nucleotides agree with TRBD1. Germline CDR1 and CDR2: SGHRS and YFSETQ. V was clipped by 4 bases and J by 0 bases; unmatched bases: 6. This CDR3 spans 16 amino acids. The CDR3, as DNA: TGCGCCAGCAGCCACCGACAGGGCTCAACTAATGAAAAACTGTTTTTT. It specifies CASSHRQGSTNEKLFF. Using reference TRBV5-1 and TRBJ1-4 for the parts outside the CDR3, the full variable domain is KAGVTQTPRYLIKTRGQQVTLSCSPISGHRSVSWYQQTPGQGLQFLFEYFSETQRNKGNFPGRFSGRQFSNSRSEMNVSTLELGDSALYLCASSHRQGSTNEKLFFGSGTQLSVL.

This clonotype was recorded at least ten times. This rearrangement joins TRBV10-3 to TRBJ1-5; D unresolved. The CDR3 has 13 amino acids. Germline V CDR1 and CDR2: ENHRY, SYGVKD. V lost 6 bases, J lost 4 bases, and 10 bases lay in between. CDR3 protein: CAISGRPNQPQHF. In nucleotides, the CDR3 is TGTGCCATCAGCGGCAGGCCAAATCAGCCCCAGCATTTT.

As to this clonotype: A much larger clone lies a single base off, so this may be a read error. The CDR3 DNA reads TGTGCCAGCAGCTTAGCCTGGGGGCAAAGTGAAAAACTGTTTTTT. Protein sequence: CASSLAWGQSEKLFF. The chain combines TRBV7-8 with TRBJ1-4; D possibly corresponds to TRBD1 (6 bases). The CDR3 is 15 amino acids. Germline CDR1 is SGHVS and CDR2 is FQNEAQ. Trimming took off 0 bases at V and 7 bases at J, with 12 bases between the two ends.

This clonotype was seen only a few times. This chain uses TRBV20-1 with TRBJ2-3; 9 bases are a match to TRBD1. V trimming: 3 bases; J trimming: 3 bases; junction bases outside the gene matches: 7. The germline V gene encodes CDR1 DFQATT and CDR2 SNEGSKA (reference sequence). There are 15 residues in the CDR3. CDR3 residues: CSAREGTGRTDTQYF. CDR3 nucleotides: TGCAGTGCTAGGGAAGGGACAGGGAGAACAGATACGCAGTATTTT.

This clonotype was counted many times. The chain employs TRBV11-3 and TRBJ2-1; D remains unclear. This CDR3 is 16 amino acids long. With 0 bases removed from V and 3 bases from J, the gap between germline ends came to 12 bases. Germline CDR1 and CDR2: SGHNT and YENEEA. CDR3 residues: CASSLDGLAHYNEQFF. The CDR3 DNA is TGTGCCAGCAGCTTAGATGGGTTAGCCCACTACAATGAGCAGTTCTTC.

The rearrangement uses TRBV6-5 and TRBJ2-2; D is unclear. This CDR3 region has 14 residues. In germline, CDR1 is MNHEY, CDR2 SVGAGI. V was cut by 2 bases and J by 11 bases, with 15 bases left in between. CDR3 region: CASSYGTGIGELFF. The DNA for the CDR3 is TGTGCCAGCAGTTACGGAACTGGGATCGGTGAGCTGTTTTTT.

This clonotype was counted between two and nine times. The CDR3 spells CASSLPPGYEQYF. The CDR3 coding sequence is TGTGCCAGCAGCCTACCCCCGGGCTACGAGCAGTACTTC. The rearrangement uses TRBV3-2 and TRBJ2-7; the table's D call TRBD1 went unverified against the DNA. TRBV3-2 is listed as a pseudogene. The CDR3 contains 13 residues.

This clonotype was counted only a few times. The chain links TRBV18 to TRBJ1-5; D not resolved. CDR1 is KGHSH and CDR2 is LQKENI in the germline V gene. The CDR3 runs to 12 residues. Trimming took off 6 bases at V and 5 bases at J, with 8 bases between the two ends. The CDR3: CASSPSDQPQHF. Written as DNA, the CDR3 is TGTGCCAGCTCGCCATCCGATCAGCCCCAGCATTTT. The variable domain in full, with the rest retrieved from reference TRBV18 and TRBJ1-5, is NAGVMQNPRHLVRRRGQEARLRCSPMKGHSHVYWYRQLPEEGLKFMVYLQKENIIDESGMPKERFSAEFPKEGPSILRIQQVVRGDSAAYFCASSPSDQPQHFGDGTRLSIL.